This is a list of T cell receptor beta chains from one sample in a study of T cell responses to AZD1222 COVID-19 vaccine. Only in-frame clones appear in the TCRdb table, and some are missing; sequencing was by immunoSEQ multiplex PCR. The profile shows around 150,000 clones, 80% to 95% of them singletons. The sample here was peripheral blood, taken 28 days after the second AZD1222 dose. The receptor set was obtained from an adult who received the AZD1222 COVID-19 vaccine. CDR3s leave out the opening cysteine and the closing phenylalanine or tryptophan. Fields, in order: clone size, V gene, CDR3 length, CDR3 protein. The size field is filled for only some rows; it gives once, few, many or a size class.

clone size: NA; V gene: TRBV20-1; CDR3 length: 10; CDR3 protein: SASRENQPQH
clone size: NA; V gene: TRBV7-9; CDR3 length: 11; CDR3 protein: ASSPGQYNEQF
clone size: NA; V gene: TRBV7-9; CDR3 length: 13; CDR3 protein: ASSLRTGMNTEAF
clone size: NA; V gene: TRBV6-2/TRBV6-3; CDR3 length: 14; CDR3 protein: ASSYSKKLANTEAF
clone size: few; V gene: TRBV7-2; CDR3 length: 10; CDR3 protein: ASRPGLAEQF
clone size: NA; V gene: TRBV4-2; CDR3 length: 17; CDR3 protein: ASSQDLSGRVGAKNIQY
clone size: NA; V gene: TRBV19; CDR3 length: 14; CDR3 protein: ASSRDYISSYNEQF
clone size: few; V gene: TRBV5-1; CDR3 length: 13; CDR3 protein: ASSSRTGNAEKLF
clone size: once; V gene: TRBV24-1; CDR3 length: 12; CDR3 protein: ATSAPGRDYGYT
clone size: NA; V gene: TRBV7-9; CDR3 length: 10; CDR3 protein: ASSSLQEIYT
clone size: NA; V gene: TRBV28; CDR3 length: 10; CDR3 protein: ASSLGRHGYT
clone size: NA; V gene: TRBV7-3; CDR3 length: 13; CDR3 protein: ASSSGTGGFETQY
clone size: NA; V gene: TRBV5-4; CDR3 length: 12; CDR3 protein: ASSLGGGDTEAF
clone size: NA; V gene: TRBV4-3; CDR3 length: 13; CDR3 protein: ASSQETRVTGELF
clone size: few; V gene: TRBV6-2/TRBV6-3; CDR3 length: 10; CDR3 protein: ASSRRRQPQH
clone size: NA; V gene: TRBV6-5; CDR3 length: 12; CDR3 protein: ASSIGANRETQY
clone size: NA; V gene: TRBV30; CDR3 length: 13; CDR3 protein: AWSVGQGGYSPLH
clone size: NA; V gene: TRBV7-9; CDR3 length: 13; CDR3 protein: ASSFSALSGNTIY
clone size: NA; V gene: TRBV2; CDR3 length: 12; CDR3 protein: ASSDLGSNQPQH
clone size: NA; V gene: TRBV6-5; CDR3 length: 12; CDR3 protein: ASRGTGGPYEQY
clone size: NA; V gene: TRBV7-2; CDR3 length: 13; CDR3 protein: ASSTTGGWAIGYT
clone size: few; V gene: TRBV29-1; CDR3 length: 8; CDR3 protein: SVANHEQY
clone size: NA; V gene: TRBV5-1; CDR3 length: 11; CDR3 protein: ASSSDRAYEQY
clone size: NA; V gene: TRBV7-9; CDR3 length: 11; CDR3 protein: ASSDWGNYEQY
clone size: NA; V gene: TRBV5-1; CDR3 length: 11; CDR3 protein: ASSLAGANVLT
clone size: NA; V gene: TRBV7-2; CDR3 length: 14; CDR3 protein: ASSLNGPGASYEQY
clone size: NA; V gene: TRBV7-3; CDR3 length: 12; CDR3 protein: ASSSSGSTDTQY
clone size: NA; V gene: TRBV30; CDR3 length: 9; CDR3 protein: AWIRGYGYT
clone size: NA; V gene: TRBV23-1; CDR3 length: 11; CDR3 protein: ASSQKMKETQY
clone size: NA; V gene: TRBV28; CDR3 length: 13; CDR3 protein: ASSLDARWDYGYT
clone size: NA; V gene: TRBV5-1; CDR3 length: 13; CDR3 protein: ASSLGDSTNEKLF
clone size: NA; V gene: TRBV7-9; CDR3 length: 12; CDR3 protein: ASSLGESVYGYT
clone size: NA; V gene: TRBV27; CDR3 length: 12; CDR3 protein: ASSLSGRNTEAF
clone size: NA; V gene: TRBV24-1; CDR3 length: 12; CDR3 protein: ATSDPRRSYEQY
clone size: NA; V gene: TRBV5-5; CDR3 length: 13; CDR3 protein: ASSFLAGGPYEQY
clone size: NA; V gene: TRBV28; CDR3 length: 16; CDR3 protein: ASSSISYGTGGGYGYT
clone size: NA; V gene: TRBV27; CDR3 length: 11; CDR3 protein: ASSPLEYNEQF
clone size: NA; V gene: TRBV15; CDR3 length: 11; CDR3 protein: ATSRDWSYEQY
clone size: once; V gene: TRBV5-1; CDR3 length: 12; CDR3 protein: ASSAGTSGSNGY
clone size: NA; V gene: TRBV5-1; CDR3 length: 13; CDR3 protein: ASSLRDSLNSPLH
clone size: NA; V gene: TRBV19; CDR3 length: 14; CDR3 protein: ASSIDNRAGNTEAF
clone size: NA; V gene: TRBV3-1/TRBV3-2; CDR3 length: 12; CDR3 protein: ASSQATVAETQY
clone size: NA; V gene: TRBV30; CDR3 length: 11; CDR3 protein: AWSPDRAGGYT
clone size: NA; V gene: TRBV7-9; CDR3 length: 13; CDR3 protein: ASSEGQATGSPLH
clone size: NA; V gene: TRBV6-4; CDR3 length: 12; CDR3 protein: ASSQETVQNTQY
clone size: NA; V gene: TRBV7-9; CDR3 length: 12; CDR3 protein: ASSRTGDTDTQY
clone size: NA; V gene: TRBV10-1; CDR3 length: 14; CDR3 protein: ASSESGREGNQPQH